This T cell receptor beta chain was obtained from a study of metastatic and nonmetastatic thyroid tumors. Background on the study: The authors compared repertoires across blood and tumor or nodule tissue from malignant and benign thyroid patients.

Each patient came to thyroid surgery without any prior treatment (of any kind). This clone was seen repeatedly, ten times or more. No antigen is known for it. Additional DNA sequences in this sample encode the identical CDR3. As handled by the study authors: CDR3 differences across clinicopathological groups were used to build a distant-metastasis classifier for papillary thyroid cancer. TCRdb re-called the PCR reads through MiXCR. TCRdb, not the original authors, processed these V and J calls. The table lists 6,000 to 8,500 clones, 3% to 4% of them singletons, with 16% in the top ten. Regarding the study as a whole: Significantly greater TCR beta diversity was reportedly found in malignant thyroid tumors than in benign nodules (in blood and tumor).

The germline V gene has CDR1 SGHRS and CDR2 YFSETQ. The CDR3 contains 19 residues. V shed 4 bases and J 0 bases; nucleotides not matched to a gene: 14. Input material: tumor tissue. The rearrangement joins TRBV5-1 to TRBJ2-2, with 8 bases fitting TRBD2. The sequence was collected from a female donor with papillary thyroid cancer or a benign thyroid nodule (not recorded which). Some clones in this sample may be carry-over from other donors' samples. This chain's CDR3 is CASSIPGSGAPTNTGELFF. The DNA of the CDR3 is TGCGCCAGCAGCATCCCGGGTAGCGGGGCCCCAACGAACACCGGGGAGCTGTTTTTT.